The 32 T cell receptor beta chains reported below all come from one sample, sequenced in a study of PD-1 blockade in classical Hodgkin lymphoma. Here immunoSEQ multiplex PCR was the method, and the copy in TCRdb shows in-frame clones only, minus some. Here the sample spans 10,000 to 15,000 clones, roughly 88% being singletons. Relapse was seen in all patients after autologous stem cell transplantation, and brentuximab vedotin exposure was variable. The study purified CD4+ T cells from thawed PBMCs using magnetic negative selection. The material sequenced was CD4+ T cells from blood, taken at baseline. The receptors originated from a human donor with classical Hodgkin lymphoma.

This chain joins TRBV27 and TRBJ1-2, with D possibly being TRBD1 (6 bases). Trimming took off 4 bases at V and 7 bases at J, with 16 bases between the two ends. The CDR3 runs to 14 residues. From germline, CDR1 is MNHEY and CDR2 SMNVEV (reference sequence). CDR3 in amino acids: CASSSPAGAGGYTF. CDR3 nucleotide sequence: TGTGCCAGCAGTTCCCCCGCGGGGGCCGGTGGCTACACCTTC.

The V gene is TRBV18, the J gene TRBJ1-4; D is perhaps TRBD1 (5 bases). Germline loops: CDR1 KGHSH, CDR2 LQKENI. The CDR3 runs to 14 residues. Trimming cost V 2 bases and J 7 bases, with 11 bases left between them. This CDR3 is CASSPMGLGEKLFF. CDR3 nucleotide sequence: TGTGCCAGCTCACCAATGGGGCTGGGTGAAAAACTGTTTTTT. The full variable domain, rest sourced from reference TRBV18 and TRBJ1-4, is NAGVMQNPRHLVRRRGQEARLRCSPMKGHSHVYWYRQLPEEGLKFMVYLQKENIIDESGMPKERFSAEFPKEGPSILRIQQVVRGDSAAYFCASSPMGLGEKLFFGSGTQLSVL.

Written as DNA, the CDR3 is TGTGCCAGCAGCCAAGTCCCAGACTGGACCCGGGACAGGAATGAAAAACTGTTTTTT. This sequence encodes CASSQVPDWTRDRNEKLFF. The rearrangement uses TRBV14 and TRBJ1-4; 8 positions agree with TRBD1. The germline CDR1 and CDR2 sequences are SGHDN and FVKESK. There are 19 residues in the CDR3. The ends lost 1 base at V and 5 bases at J; junction bases unmatched: 15.

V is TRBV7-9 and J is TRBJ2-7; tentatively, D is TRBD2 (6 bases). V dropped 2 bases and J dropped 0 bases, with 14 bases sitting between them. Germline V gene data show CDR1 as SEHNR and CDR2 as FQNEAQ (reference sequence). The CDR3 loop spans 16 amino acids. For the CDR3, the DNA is TGTGCCAGCAGCTTATGGCAGCGGGCGAACTCCTACGAGCAGTACTTC. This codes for CASSLWQRANSYEQYF. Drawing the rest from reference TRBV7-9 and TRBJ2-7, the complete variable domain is DTGVSQNPRHKITKRGQNVTFRCDPISEHNRLYWYRQTLGQGPEFLTYFQNEAQLEKSRLLSDRFSAERPKGSFSTLEIQRTEQGDSAMYLCASSLWQRANSYEQYFGPGTRLTVT.

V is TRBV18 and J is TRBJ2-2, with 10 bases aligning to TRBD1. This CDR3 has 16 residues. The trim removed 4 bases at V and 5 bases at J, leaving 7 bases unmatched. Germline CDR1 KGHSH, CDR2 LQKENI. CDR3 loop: CASSRTGQGKTGELFF. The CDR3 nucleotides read TGTGCCAGCTCACGGACGGGACAGGGGAAAACCGGGGAGCTGTTTTTT.

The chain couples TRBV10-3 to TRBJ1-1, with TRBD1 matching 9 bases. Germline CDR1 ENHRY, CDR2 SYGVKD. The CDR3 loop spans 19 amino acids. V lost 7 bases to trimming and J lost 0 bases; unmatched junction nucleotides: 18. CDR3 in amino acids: CAITSRGTGLRGLNTEAFF. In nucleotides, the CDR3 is TGTGCCATCACCTCACGGGGGACAGGGCTCCGGGGCCTGAACACTGAAGCTTTCTTT.

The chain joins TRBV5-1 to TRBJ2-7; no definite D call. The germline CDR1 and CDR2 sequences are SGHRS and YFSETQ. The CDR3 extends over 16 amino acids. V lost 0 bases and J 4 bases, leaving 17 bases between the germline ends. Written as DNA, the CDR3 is TGCGCCAGCAGCTTGGGGACGGTCCCCGAATGGTACGAGCAGTACTTC. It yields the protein CASSLGTVPEWYEQYF.

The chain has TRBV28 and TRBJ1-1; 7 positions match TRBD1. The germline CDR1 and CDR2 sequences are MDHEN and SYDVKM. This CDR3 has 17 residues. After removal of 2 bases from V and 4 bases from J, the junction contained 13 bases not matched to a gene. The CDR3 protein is CASSLGFGQVLGTEAFF. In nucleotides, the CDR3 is TGTGCCAGCAGTTTAGGGTTTGGACAGGTCTTGGGCACTGAAGCTTTCTTT.

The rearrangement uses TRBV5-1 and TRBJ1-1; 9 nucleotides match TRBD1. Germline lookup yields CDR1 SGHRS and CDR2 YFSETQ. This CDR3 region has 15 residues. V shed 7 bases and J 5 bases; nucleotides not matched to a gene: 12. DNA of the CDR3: TGCGCCAGCGGACGAATTCCGGGACAGGGAACTGAAGCTTTCTTT. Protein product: CASGRIPGQGTEAFF.

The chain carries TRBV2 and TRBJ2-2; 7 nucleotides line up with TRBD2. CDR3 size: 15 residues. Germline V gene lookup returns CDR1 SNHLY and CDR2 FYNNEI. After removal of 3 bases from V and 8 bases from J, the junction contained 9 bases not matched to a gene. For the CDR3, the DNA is TGTGCCAGCAGTGACGGCGCGGGAGTGTATGGGGAGCTGTTTTTT. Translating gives CASSDGAGVYGELFF.

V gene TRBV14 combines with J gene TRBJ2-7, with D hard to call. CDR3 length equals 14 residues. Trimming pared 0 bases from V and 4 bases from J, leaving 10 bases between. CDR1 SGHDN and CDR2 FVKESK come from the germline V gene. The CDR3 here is CASSQDRSGYEQYF. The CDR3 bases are TGTGCCAGCAGCCAAGACCGCAGTGGTTACGAGCAGTACTTC.

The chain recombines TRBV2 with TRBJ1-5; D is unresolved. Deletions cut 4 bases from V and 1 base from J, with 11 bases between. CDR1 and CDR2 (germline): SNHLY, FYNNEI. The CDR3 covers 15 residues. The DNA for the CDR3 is TGTGCCAGCAGTGCCTGGGAGGAAAGCAATCAGCCCCAGCATTTT. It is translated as CASSAWEESNQPQHF.

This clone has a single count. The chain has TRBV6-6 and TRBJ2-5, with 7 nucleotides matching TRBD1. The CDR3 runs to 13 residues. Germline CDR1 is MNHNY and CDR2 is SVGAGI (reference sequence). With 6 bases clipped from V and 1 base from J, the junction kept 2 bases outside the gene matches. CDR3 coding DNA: TGTGCCAGCAGGGGACAGTTCCAAGAGACCCAGTACTTC. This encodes CASRGQFQETQYF.

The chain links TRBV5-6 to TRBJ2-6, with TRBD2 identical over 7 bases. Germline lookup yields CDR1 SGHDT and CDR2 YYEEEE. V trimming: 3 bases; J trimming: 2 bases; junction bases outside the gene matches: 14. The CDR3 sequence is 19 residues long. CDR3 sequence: CASSWWGGSTSPGANVLTF. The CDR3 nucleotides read TGTGCCAGCAGCTGGTGGGGAGGGAGTACATCCCCTGGGGCCAACGTCCTGACTTTC.

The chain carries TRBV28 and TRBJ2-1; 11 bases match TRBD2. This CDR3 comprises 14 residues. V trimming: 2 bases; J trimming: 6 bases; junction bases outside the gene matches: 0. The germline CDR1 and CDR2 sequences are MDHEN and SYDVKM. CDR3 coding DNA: TGTGCCAGCAGTTTAGGACTAGCGGGCAATGAGCAGTTCTTC. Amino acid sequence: CASSLGLAGNEQFF.

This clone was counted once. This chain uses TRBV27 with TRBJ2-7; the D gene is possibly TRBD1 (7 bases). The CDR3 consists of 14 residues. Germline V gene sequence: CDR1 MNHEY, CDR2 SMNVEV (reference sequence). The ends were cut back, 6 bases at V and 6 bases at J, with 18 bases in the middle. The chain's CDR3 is CASREQGRMGEQYF. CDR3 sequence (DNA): TGTGCCAGCAGGGAACAGGGGAGGATGGGCGAGCAGTACTTC.

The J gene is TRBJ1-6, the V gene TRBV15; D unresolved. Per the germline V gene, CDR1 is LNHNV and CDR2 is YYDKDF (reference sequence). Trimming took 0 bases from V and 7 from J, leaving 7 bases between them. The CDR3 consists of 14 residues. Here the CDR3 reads CATSRERVNSPLHF. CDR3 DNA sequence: TGTGCCACCAGCAGAGAAAGAGTGAATTCACCCCTCCACTTT.

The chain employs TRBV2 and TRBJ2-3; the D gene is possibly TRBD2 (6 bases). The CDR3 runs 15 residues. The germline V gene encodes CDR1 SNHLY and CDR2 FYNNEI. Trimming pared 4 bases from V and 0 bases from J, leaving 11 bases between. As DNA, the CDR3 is TGTGCCAGCAGTGTGGGGGGAGTCAGCACAGATACGCAGTATTTT. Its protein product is CASSVGGVSTDTQYF. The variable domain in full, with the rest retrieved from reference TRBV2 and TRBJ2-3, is EPEVTQTPSHQVTQMGQEVILRCVPISNHLYFYWYRQILGQKVEFLVSFYNNEISEKSEIFDDQFSVERPDGSNFTLKIRSTKLEDSAMYFCASSVGGVSTDTQYFGPGTRLTVL.

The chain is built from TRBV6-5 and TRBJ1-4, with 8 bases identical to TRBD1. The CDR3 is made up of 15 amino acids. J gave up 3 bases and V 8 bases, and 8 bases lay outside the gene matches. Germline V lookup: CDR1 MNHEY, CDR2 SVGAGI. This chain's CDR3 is CASRFGRGPNEKLFF. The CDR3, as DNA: TGTGCCAGCCGCTTCGGCAGGGGGCCTAATGAAAAACTGTTTTTT.

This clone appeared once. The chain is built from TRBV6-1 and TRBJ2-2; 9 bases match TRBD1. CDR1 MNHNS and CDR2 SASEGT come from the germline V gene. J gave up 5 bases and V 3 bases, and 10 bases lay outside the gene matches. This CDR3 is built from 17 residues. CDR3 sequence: CASSDSGTGYSTGELFF. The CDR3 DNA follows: TGTGCCAGCAGTGATTCCGGGACAGGGTACAGTACCGGGGAGCTGTTTTTT.

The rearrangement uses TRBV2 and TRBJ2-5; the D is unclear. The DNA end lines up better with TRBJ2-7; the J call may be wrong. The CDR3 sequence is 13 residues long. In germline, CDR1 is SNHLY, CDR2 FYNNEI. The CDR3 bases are TGTGCCAGCAGTGAGAGCCTTCTCTACGAGCAGTACTTC. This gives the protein CASSESLLYEQYF.

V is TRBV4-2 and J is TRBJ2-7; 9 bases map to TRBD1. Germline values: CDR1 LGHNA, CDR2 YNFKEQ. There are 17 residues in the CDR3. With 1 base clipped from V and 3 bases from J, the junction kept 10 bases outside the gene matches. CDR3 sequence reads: CASSQGLTGTGIYEQYF. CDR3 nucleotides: TGTGCCAGCAGCCAAGGCTTGACCGGGACAGGGATCTACGAGCAGTACTTC.

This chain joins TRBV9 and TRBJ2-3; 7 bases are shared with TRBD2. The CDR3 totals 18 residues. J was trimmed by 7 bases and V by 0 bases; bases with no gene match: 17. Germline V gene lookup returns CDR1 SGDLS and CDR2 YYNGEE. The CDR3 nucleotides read TGTGCCAGCAGCGTAGAGGGGACTGGCGGGAGTGCCCACTATACGCAGTATTTT. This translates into CASSVEGTGGSAHYTQYF.

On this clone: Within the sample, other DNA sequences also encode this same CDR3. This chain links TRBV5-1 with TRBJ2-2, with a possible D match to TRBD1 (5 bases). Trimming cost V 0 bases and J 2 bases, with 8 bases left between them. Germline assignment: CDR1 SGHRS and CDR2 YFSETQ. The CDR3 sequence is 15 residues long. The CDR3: CASSLEGINTGELFF. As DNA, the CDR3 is TGCGCCAGCAGCTTGGAGGGGATAAACACCGGGGAGCTGTTTTTT.

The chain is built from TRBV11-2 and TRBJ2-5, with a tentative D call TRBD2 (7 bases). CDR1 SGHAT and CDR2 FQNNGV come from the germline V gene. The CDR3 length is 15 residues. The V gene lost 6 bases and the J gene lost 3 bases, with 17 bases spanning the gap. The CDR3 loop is CASSPPIGGEETQYF. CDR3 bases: TGTGCCAGCAGTCCCCCTATAGGGGGGGAAGAGACCCAGTACTTC.

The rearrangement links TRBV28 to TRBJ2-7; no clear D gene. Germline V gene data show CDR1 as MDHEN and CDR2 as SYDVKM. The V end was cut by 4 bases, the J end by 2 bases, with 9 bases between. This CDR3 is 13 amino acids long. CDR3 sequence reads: CASSSPTPYEQYF. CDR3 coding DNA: TGTGCCAGCAGTTCACCTACGCCCTACGAGCAGTACTTC.

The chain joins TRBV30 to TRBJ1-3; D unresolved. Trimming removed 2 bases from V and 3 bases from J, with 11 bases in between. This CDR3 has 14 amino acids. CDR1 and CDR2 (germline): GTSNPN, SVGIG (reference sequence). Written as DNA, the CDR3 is TGTGCCTGGAGTATTGGGGTGATTGGAAACACCATATATTTT. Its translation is CAWSIGVIGNTIYF.

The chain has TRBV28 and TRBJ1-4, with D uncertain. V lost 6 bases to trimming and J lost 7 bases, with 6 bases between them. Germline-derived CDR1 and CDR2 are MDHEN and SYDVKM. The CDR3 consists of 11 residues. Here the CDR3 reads CASRVGEKLFF. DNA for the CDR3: TGTGCCAGCAGAGTCGGTGAAAAACTGTTTTTT. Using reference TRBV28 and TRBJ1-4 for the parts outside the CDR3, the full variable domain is DVKVTQSSRYLVKRTGEKVFLECVQDMDHENMFWYRQDPGLGLRLIYFSYDVKMKEKGDIPEGYSVSREKKERFSLILESASTNQTSMYLCASRVGEKLFFGSGTQLSVL.

Written as DNA, the CDR3 is TGTGCCAGCAGTCCTCTGTCCGTGGATACGCAGTATTTT. It specifies CASSPLSVDTQYF. The chain combines TRBV6-5 with TRBJ2-3; D gene unclear. V lost 5 bases and J 6 bases, leaving 12 bases between the germline ends. Germline values: CDR1 MNHEY, CDR2 SVGAGI. CDR3 size: 13 residues.

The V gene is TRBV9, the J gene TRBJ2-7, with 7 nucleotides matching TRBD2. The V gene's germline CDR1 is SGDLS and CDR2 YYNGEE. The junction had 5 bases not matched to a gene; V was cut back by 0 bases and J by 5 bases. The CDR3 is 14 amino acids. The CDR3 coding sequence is TGTGCCAGCAGCGTAGAAGGGCTAGCGGACGAGCAGTACTTC. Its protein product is CASSVEGLADEQYF.

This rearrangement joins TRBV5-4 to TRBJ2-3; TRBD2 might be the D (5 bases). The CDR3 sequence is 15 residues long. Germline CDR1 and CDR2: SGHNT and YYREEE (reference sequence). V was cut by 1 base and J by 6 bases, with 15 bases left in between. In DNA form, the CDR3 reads TGTGCCAGCAGCTTGATGGGTGTGATAGCGGATACGCAGTATTTT. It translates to CASSLMGVIADTQYF.

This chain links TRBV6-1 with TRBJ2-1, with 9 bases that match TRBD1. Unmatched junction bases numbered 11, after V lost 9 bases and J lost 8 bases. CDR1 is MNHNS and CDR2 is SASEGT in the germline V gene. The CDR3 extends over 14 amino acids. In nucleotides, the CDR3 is TGTGCCAGTCCGGGGACAGGGACCAGCGATGAGCAGTTCTTC. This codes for CASPGTGTSDEQFF.